A selection of T cell receptor beta chains follows, all from one sample in a study of blood T cells in healthy people across ages. TCRdb called the 5' RACE reads again in MiXCR, with one record for every CDR3 protein. The sample carries 650,000 to 1,000,000 distinct CDR3 sequences, 35% to 40% recorded once. The source material was blood. The receptors originated from a man aged 18 to 30 in good health. Both conserved end residues are part of each CDR3. D genes are given only for firm matches.

j_call,d_call,v_call,cdr3_aa
TRBJ2-1,TRBD2,TRBV20-1,CSARTSGEQFF
TRBJ1-2,NA,TRBV20-1,CSARLGYGYTF
TRBJ2-7,NA,TRBV10-3,CARGRDGNNEQYF
TRBJ1-5,NA,TRBV4-1,CASSQSGDGSQPQHF
TRBJ2-7,TRBD1,TRBV6-2/TRBV6-3,CASLGQGFYEQYF
TRBJ2-4,TRBD1,TRBV5-6,CASSQDRGLGIQYF
TRBJ2-1,NA,TRBV11-2,CASSLGPDGDEQFF
NA,NA,TRBV27,CASSFRLGLTYEQYF
TRBJ2-3,TRBD1,TRBV11-1,CASSTGQGAEDTQYF
TRBJ2-5,NA,TRBV29-1,CSVVRKTQYF
TRBJ2-7,TRBD1,TRBV20-1,CSANRDRGYEQYF
TRBJ1-2,NA,TRBV7-8,CASSLDPYGYTF
TRBJ1-3,NA,TRBV20-1,CSARDPGGASGNTIYF
TRBJ2-5,TRBD1,TRBV4-3,CASSPLKLSVGGQQYF
TRBJ1-6,NA,TRBV12-3/TRBV12-4,CASSPGDGGSPLHF
TRBJ2-1,NA,TRBV12-3/TRBV12-4,CASSPGNYNEQFF
TRBJ2-3,TRBD1,TRBV6-1,CASSDRTGGAPDTQYF
TRBJ2-7,NA,TRBV12-3/TRBV12-4,CASSLVGGYYEQYF
TRBJ2-3,NA,TRBV9,CASSFRTESTDTQYF
TRBJ2-5,NA,TRBV20-1,CSARGQGPEETQYF
TRBJ2-5,NA,TRBV15,CATREREGQGQETQYF
TRBJ2-2,TRBD2,TRBV27,CASSYYRTSGGPNTGELFF
TRBJ1-2,NA,TRBV21-1,CASTTNTGGGGYTF
TRBJ1-5,NA,TRBV20-1,CSARPLREGGFGNQPQHF
TRBJ2-1,TRBD2,TRBV4-1,CASSQDGAGLAGNNEQFF
TRBJ2-2,TRBD2,TRBV20-1,CSARVLAGGHTGELFF
TRBJ1-2,NA,TRBV5-5,CASSLNAGRSDGYTF
NA,NA,TRBV4-3,CASSQVASRAYEQYF
TRBJ2-5,TRBD2,TRBV29-1,CSVADSGGHPFDEQYF
TRBJ2-5,TRBD1,TRBV9,CASSAGQGDQETQYF
TRBJ2-7,NA,TRBV29-1,CSVPPRRSSYEQYF
TRBJ2-5,TRBD2,TRBV20-1,CSAREVAGGVKGEQYF
TRBJ2-2,NA,TRBV15,CATSNGVGELFF